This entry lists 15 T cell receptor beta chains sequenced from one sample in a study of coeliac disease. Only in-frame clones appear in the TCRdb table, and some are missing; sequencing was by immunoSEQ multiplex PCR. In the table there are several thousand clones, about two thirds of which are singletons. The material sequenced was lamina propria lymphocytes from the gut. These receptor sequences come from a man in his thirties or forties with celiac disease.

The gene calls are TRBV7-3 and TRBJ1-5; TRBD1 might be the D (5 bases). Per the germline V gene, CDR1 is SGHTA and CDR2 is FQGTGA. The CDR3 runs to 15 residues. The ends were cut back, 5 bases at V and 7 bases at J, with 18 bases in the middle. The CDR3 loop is CASSLVAGLGQPQHF. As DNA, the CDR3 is TGTGCCAGCAGCCTTGTGGCAGGGTTAGGACAGCCCCAGCATTTT.

DNA of the CDR3: TGTGCCAGCAGTTATGGGCTACAGGAAAAACTGTTTTTT. Protein sequence: CASSYGLQEKLFF. The rearrangement joins TRBV6-5 to TRBJ1-4; no clear D. Deletions cut 3 bases from V and 8 bases from J, with 10 bases between. This CDR3 region has 13 residues. Germline V lookup: CDR1 MNHEY, CDR2 SVGAGI.

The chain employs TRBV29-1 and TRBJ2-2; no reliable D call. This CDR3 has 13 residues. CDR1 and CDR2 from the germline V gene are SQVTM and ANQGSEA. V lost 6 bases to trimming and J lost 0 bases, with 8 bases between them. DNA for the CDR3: TGCAGCGTCGAGACAACGAACACCGGGGAGCTGTTTTTT. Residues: CSVETTNTGELFF.

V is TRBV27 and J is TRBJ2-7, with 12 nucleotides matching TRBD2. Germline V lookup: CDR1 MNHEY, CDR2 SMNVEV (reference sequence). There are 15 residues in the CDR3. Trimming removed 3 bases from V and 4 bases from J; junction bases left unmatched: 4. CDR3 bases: TGTGCCAGCAGTTTCGTCACTAGCGGGAGGTACGAGCAGTACTTC. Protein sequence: CASSFVTSGRYEQYF.

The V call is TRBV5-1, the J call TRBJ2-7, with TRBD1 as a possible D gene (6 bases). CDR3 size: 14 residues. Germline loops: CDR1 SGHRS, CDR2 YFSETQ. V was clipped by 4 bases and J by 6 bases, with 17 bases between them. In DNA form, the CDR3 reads TGCGCCAGCAGCCCAGGACAGCCCCTGGCCGAGCAGTACTTC. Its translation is CASSPGQPLAEQYF.

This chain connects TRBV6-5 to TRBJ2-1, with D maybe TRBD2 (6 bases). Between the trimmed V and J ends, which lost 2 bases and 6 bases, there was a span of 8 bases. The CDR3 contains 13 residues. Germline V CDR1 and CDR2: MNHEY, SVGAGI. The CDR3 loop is CASSYGGVNEQFF. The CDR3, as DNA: TGTGCCAGCAGTTACGGAGGGGTCAATGAGCAGTTCTTC.

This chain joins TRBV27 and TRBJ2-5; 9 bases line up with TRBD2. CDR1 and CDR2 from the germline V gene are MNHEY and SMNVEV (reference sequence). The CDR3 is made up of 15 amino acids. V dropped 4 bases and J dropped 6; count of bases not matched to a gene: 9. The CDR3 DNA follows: TGTGCCAGCAGTTACGGGCGGGGGGGCAGGCAGACCCAGTACTTC. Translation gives CASSYGRGGRQTQYF.

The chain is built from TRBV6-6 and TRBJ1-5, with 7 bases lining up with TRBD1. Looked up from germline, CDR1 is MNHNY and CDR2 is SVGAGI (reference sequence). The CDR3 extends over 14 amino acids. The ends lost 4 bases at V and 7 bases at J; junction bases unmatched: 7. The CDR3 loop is CASSSPQGRQPQHF. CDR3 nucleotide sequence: TGTGCCAGCAGTTCACCACAGGGGAGACAGCCCCAGCATTTT.

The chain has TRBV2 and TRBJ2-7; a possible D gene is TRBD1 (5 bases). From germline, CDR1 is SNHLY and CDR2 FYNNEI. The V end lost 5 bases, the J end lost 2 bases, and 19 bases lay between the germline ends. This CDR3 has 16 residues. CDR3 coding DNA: TGTGCCAGCAGTCCAGAAGGGGTCGGGCCCACCTACGAGCAGTACTTC. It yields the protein CASSPEGVGPTYEQYF.

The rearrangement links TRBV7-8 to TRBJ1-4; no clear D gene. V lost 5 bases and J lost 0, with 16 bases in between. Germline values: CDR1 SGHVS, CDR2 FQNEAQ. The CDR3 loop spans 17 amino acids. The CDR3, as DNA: TGTGCCAGCAGCCATCGAGGCCTCCCATCAACTAATGAAAAACTGTTTTTT. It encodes CASSHRGLPSTNEKLFF.

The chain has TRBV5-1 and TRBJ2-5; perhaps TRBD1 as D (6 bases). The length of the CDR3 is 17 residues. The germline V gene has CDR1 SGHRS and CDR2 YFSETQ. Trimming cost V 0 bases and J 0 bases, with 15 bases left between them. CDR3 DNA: TGCGCCAGCAGCTTGGACACAGGGCCCCTATACCAAGAGACCCAGTACTTC. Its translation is CASSLDTGPLYQETQYF.

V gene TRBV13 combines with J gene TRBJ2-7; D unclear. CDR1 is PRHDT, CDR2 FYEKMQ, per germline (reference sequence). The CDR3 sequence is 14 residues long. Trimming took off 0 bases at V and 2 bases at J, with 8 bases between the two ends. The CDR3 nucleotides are TGTGCCAGCAGCTTAGGATCCCAGACCTACGAGCAGTACTTC. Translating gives CASSLGSQTYEQYF.

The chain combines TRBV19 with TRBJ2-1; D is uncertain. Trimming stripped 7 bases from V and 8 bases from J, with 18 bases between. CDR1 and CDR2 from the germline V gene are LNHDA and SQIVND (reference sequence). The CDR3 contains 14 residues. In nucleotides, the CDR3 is TGTGCCAGTACCATGGAGTCTCTCCCCGATGAGCAGTTCTTC. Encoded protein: CASTMESLPDEQFF.

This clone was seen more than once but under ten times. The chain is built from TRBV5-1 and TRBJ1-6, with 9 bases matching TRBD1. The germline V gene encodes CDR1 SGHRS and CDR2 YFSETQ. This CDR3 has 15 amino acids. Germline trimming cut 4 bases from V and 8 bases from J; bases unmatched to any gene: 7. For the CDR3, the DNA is TGCGCCAGCAGCGAGCGGGACAGGGAGGATTCACCCCTCCACTTT. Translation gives CASSERDREDSPLHF. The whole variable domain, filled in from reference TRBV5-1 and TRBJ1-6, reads KAGVTQTPRYLIKTRGQQVTLSCSPISGHRSVSWYQQTPGQGLQFLFEYFSETQRNKGNFPGRFSGRQFSNSRSEMNVSTLELGDSALYLCASSERDREDSPLHFGNGTRLTVT.

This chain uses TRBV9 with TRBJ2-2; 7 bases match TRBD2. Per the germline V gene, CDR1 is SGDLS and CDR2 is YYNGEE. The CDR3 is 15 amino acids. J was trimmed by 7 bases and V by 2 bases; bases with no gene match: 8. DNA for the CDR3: TGTGCCAGCAGCGTTGGCGGGAGTCTGATCGGGGAGCTGTTTTTT. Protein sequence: CASSVGGSLIGELFF.